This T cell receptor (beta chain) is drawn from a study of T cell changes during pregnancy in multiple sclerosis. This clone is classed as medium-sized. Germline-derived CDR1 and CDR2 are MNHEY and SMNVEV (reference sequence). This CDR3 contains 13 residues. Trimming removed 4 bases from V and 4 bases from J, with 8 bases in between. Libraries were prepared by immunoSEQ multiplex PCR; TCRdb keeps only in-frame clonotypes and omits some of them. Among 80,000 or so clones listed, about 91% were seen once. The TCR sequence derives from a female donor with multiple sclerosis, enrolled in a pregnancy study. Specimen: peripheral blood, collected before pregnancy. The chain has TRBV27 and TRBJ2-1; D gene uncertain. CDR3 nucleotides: TGTGCCAGCAGTTCGGTGGAGTACAATGAGCAGTTCTTC. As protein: CASSSVEYNEQFF.